The 10 T cell receptor beta chains below were found in one sample sequenced in a study of T-cell reconstitution after alpha-beta-depleted transplantation in children. Construction of the TCRbeta library involved unique molecular identifiers. From the PCR reads, TCRdb called clonotypes with MiXCR, one entry per CDR3 protein. The data contain about 540,000 distinct CDR3 sequences, 25% to 30% of them singletons. Sequencing was performed on PBMCs, taken before TCRalphabeta/CD19-depleted stem cell transplant. Receptor source: a boy under two years old with Wiskott-Aldrich syndrome, due to receive a stem cell transplant.

This clonotype was detected only a few times. This chain connects TRBV7-9 to TRBJ2-5, with TRBD1 identical over 9 bases. This CDR3 contains 15 residues. Per germline, CDR1 SEHNR and CDR2 FQNEAQ (reference sequence). V shed 3 bases and J 5 bases; nucleotides not matched to a gene: 7. CDR3 in amino acids: CASSLMTGGLETQYF. The CDR3 region has the DNA TGTGCCAGCAGCTTGATGACAGGGGGGTTGGAGACCCAGTACTTC.

A few counts support this clonotype. The V gene is TRBV12-3 or TRBV12-4, the J gene TRBJ2-4; D possibly matches TRBD1 or TRBD2 (6 bases each). Trimming removed 6 bases at V and 0 bases at J, with 15 bases between. The CDR3 runs 16 residues. This CDR3 is CASSLKGGLAKNIQYF. CDR3 nucleotides: TGTGCCAGCAGCCTAAAGGGGGGACTAGCCAAAAACATTCAGTACTTC.

For the CDR3, the DNA is TGTGCCAGCAGCTGGGGCTCTGAAGGCTATGGCTACACCTTC. This translates into CASSWGSEGYGYTF. The V gene is TRBV11-2, the J gene TRBJ1-2; D perhaps matches TRBD1 (5 bases). Trimming took off 4 bases at V and 4 bases at J, with 13 bases between the two ends. The CDR3 loop spans 14 amino acids. Germline-derived CDR1 and CDR2 are SGHAT and FQNNGV. Using reference TRBV11-2 and TRBJ1-2 for the parts outside the CDR3, the full variable domain is EAGVAQSPRYKIIEKRQSVAFWCNPISGHATLYWYQQILGQGPKLLIQFQNNGVVDDSQLPKDRFSAERLKGVDSTLKIQPAKLEDSAVYLCASSWGSEGYGYTFGSGTRLTVV.

The chain combines TRBV5-1 with TRBJ2-7; 10 bases align to TRBD2. Germline assignment: CDR1 SGHRS and CDR2 YFSETQ. J lost 7 bases, V lost 0 bases, and 10 bases had no gene match. CDR3 length: 16 amino acids. CDR3 loop: CASSLAVSVLAGEQYF. CDR3 in DNA: TGCGCCAGCAGCTTGGCGGTGAGTGTACTAGCGGGGGAGCAGTACTTC. Using reference TRBV5-1 and TRBJ2-7 for the parts outside the CDR3, the full variable domain is KAGVTQTPRYLIKTRGQQVTLSCSPISGHRSVSWYQQTPGQGLQFLFEYFSETQRNKGNFPGRFSGRQFSNSRSEMNVSTLELGDSALYLCASSLAVSVLAGEQYFGPGTRLTVT.

In its sample, this clonotype was seen a few times. V is TRBV7-9 and J is TRBJ2-7; D call uncertain. The CDR3 covers 12 residues. Trimming took off 2 bases at V and 3 bases at J, with 5 bases between the two ends. Germline CDR1 reads SEHNR; CDR2 reads FQNEAQ (reference sequence). The CDR3 DNA follows: TGTGCCAGCAGCTTAATTGTCTACGAGCAGTACTTC. This encodes CASSLIVYEQYF.

The chain joins TRBV7-9 to TRBJ2-1, with TRBD1 identical over 7 bases. The CDR3 length is 12 residues. J was trimmed by 14 bases and V by 5 bases; bases with no gene match: 9. Germline V gives CDR1 SEHNR, CDR2 FQNEAQ (reference sequence). As DNA, the CDR3 is TGTGCCAGCAGCGACAGGGTGGACGTTGAGTTCTTC. The encoded protein is CASSDRVDVEFF.

To note about this clonotype: The junction departs from germline at one end; a sequencing error may be responsible. This chain's CDR3 is CASSLGTENTEAFF. As DNA, the CDR3 is TGTGCCAGCAGCCTTGGGACTGAGAACACTGAAGCTTTCTTT. The chain couples TRBV5-1 to TRBJ1-1; TRBD1 is a possible D gene (5 bases). The CDR3 runs to 14 residues. Germline assignment: CDR1 SGHRS and CDR2 YFSETQ.

This clonotype showed up many times. The chain carries TRBV5-1 and TRBJ1-1; no definite D call. V gave up 2 bases and J gave up 0 bases, with 5 bases separating them. From germline, CDR1 is SGHRS and CDR2 YFSETQ. This CDR3 is 13 amino acids long. CDR3 sequence (DNA): TGCGCCAGCAGCTTCACAGTGAACACTGAAGCTTTCTTT. Residues: CASSFTVNTEAFF.

This clonotype was counted only a few times. The V gene is TRBV5-1, the J gene TRBJ1-2; no clear D. This CDR3 spans 14 amino acids. The V gene lost 0 bases and the J gene lost 4 bases, with 10 bases spanning the gap. CDR1 and CDR2 from the germline V gene are SGHRS and YFSETQ. The CDR3 coding sequence is TGCGCCAGCAGCTTGGCTCTGGGGTTCTATGGCTACACCTTC. Amino acids: CASSLALGFYGYTF.

For the CDR3, the DNA is TGCGCCAGCAGCCATACCCGCGGGACAGGGGGCTACGAGCAGTACTTC. This translates into CASSHTRGTGGYEQYF. The chain uses TRBV4-1 and TRBJ2-7; 11 nucleotides agree with TRBD1. Germline V gene sequence: CDR1 MGHRA, CDR2 YSYEKL. J was trimmed by 3 bases and V by 3 bases; bases with no gene match: 7. The CDR3 totals 16 residues.